These 7 T cell receptor beta chains were sequenced from one sample in a study of T-cell memory formation after mild COVID-19. TCRdb analysed the 5' RACE reads with MiXCR anew, one entry per CDR3 protein. Counted here are more than 250,000 distinct CDR3 sequences, 15% to 20% occurring once; the ten biggest clones make up 20% to 25%. The sample consisted of PBMCs or a T cell subset sorted from them (not recorded which). Every receptor here comes from a man aged 18 to 30 who had mild COVID-19 (a few samples of this study predate the infection). Cell type and time point are not known.

This chain connects TRBV4-3 to TRBJ2-5, with a possible D match to TRBD2 (5 bases). Germline V gene data show CDR1 as LGHNA and CDR2 as YSLEER. The V end lost 4 bases, the J end lost 2 bases, and 20 bases lay between the germline ends. The CDR3 covers 17 residues. In nucleotides, the CDR3 is TGCGCCAGCAGCCCAGATTGGAACTCGGGAAATCAAGAGACCCAGTACTTC. Translated, it gives CASSPDWNSGNQETQYF.

The table lists this clonotype with a few counts. The chain uses TRBV20-1 and TRBJ2-1; D gene uncertain. The CDR3 has 12 amino acids. V was trimmed by 6 bases and J by 6 bases, leaving 12 bases between them. Germline V gene data show CDR1 as DFQATT and CDR2 as SNEGSKA (reference sequence). The CDR3 reads CSALWGLNEQFF. CDR3 DNA: TGCAGTGCCCTGTGGGGTCTCAATGAGCAGTTCTTC.

The V and J genes are TRBV7-6 and TRBJ1-1; weak D call: TRBD1 (5 bases). The CDR3 is 17 amino acids. CDR1 is SGHVS and CDR2 is FNYEAQ in the germline V gene. The V and J ends lost 5 bases and 3 bases respectively, with 22 bases between them. CDR3 amino acids: CASSVSARGRRDTEAFF. For the CDR3, the DNA is TGTGCCAGCAGCGTCAGCGCGAGGGGCCGTAGGGACACTGAAGCTTTCTTT.

The chain carries TRBV4-2 and TRBJ1-1, with 7 nucleotides matching TRBD1. The V segment lost 0 bases and the J segment 1 base; nucleotides outside the gene matches: 5. CDR3 length: 16 residues. Germline CDR1 reads LGHNA; CDR2 reads YNFKEQ. The CDR3 sequence: CASSQERAGGNTEAFF. CDR3 DNA: TGTGCCAGCAGCCAAGAGCGGGCAGGGGGGAACACTGAAGCTTTCTTT.

V is TRBV29-1 and J is TRBJ2-7; D not resolved. The ends were cut back, 4 bases at V and 0 bases at J, with 10 bases in the middle. Germline V gene sequence: CDR1 SQVTM, CDR2 ANQGSEA. The CDR3 has 13 residues. In nucleotides, the CDR3 is TGCAGCGTTGTCCCGCTTAGCTCCTACGAGCAGTACGTC. It translates to CSVVPLSSYEQYV.

The genes are TRBV7-2 and TRBJ2-5; 11 bases agree with TRBD2. This CDR3 spans 17 amino acids. Germline loops: CDR1 SGHTA, CDR2 FQGNSA. J was trimmed by 5 bases and V by 4 bases; bases with no gene match: 12. Here the CDR3 DNA reads TGTGCCAGCAGCTCCCCCGTCGTAGCGGGGGGGCCTGAGACCCAGTACTTC. It specifies CASSSPVVAGGPETQYF.

This chain's CDR3 is CSAIGTGKETQYF. The CDR3 DNA follows: TGCAGTGCTATAGGGACAGGGAAAGAGACCCAGTACTTC. The chain couples TRBV20-1 to TRBJ2-5; 9 bases agree with TRBD1. Germline CDR1 reads DFQATT; CDR2 reads SNEGSKA (reference sequence). The V and J ends lost 4 bases and 3 bases, in that order; junction bases with no gene match: 3. There are 13 residues in the CDR3.